This T cell receptor (beta chain) was recovered during a study of OX40 agonist ivuxolimab in advanced cancers. Study information: Ivuxolimab doses were 0.01, 0.1, 0.3, 1.5, 3 or 10 mg/kg every 2 weeks.

Using immunoSEQ multiplex PCR, the repertoire was profiled, and TCRdb retains in-frame clones only, with some absent. The sample contains 60,000 to 70,000 clones, roughly 88% of which appear only once. Germline V CDR1 and CDR2: KGHSH, LQKENI. V shed 0 bases and J shed 5 bases, with 16 bases lying between them. This CDR3 has 16 amino acids. Cycle 7 day 1, cycle 4 day 1, and baseline were the timepoints at which blood was sampled. The rearrangement links TRBV18 to TRBJ1-1; D not certain. This sequence originates from an adult with an advanced solid tumor such as melanoma, head and neck, liver or kidney cancer. The specimen comprised CD4+ or CD8+ T cells sorted from blood, sampled in a trial of the OX40 agonist ivuxolimab. CDR3 sequence reads: CASSPPSVPGGTEAFF. CDR3 nucleotide sequence: TGTGCCAGCTCACCACCATCAGTCCCGGGTGGTACTGAAGCTTTCTTT.